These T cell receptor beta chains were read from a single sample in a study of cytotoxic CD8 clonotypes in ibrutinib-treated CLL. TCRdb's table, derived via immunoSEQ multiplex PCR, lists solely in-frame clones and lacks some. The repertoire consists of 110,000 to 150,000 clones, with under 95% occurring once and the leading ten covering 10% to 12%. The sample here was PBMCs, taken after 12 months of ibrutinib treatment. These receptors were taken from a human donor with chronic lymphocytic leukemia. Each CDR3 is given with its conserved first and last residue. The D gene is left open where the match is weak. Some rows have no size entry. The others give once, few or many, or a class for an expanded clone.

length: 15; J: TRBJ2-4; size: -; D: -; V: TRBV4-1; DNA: TGCGCCAGCAGCCAACAGGGAGAACTTTTGGGCATTCAGTACTTC; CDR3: CASSQQGELLGIQYF
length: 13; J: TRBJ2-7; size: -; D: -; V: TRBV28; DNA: TGTGCCAGCAGTTTTATTAAGGGCTACGAGCAGTACTTC; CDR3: CASSFIKGYEQYF
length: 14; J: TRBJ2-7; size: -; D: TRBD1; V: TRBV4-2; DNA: TGTGCCAGCAGTCAGACGGGACAGGGAGACGAGCAGTACTTC; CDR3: CASSQTGQGDEQYF
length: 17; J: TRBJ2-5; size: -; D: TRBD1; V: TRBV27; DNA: TGTGCCAGCAGTAAACACCGGGACAGGGTGTCGGAGGAGACCCAGTACTTC; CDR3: CASSKHRDRVSEETQYF
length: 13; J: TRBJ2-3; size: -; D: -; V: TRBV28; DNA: TGTGCCAGCAATTGGGAACCCACAGATACGCAGTATTTT; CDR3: CASNWEPTDTQYF
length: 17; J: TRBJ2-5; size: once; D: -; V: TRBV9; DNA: TGTGCCAGCAGCCCCAACAATAGAGGGACAACGTCAGAGACCCAGTACTTC; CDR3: CASSPNNRGTTSETQYF
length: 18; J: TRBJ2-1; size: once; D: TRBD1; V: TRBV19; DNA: TGTGCCAGTGGGGTCCGCCGGGACAGGGGGTCGGCAATGTATGAGCAGTTCTTC; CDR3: CASGVRRDRGSAMYEQFF
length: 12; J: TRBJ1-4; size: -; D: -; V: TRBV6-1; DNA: TGTGCCAGCAGTGAATTGTTGGAAAAACTGTTTTTT; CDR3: CASSELLEKLFF
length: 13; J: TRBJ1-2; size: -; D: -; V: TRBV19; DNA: TGTGCCAGTTGCCCTCAGGGGAACTATGGCTACACCTTC; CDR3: CASCPQGNYGYTF
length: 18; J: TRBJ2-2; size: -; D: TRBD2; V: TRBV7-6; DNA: TGTGCCAGCAGCTTAATGGGCGGACTAGCGGGAGGGGCCGGGGAGCTGTTTTTT; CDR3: CASSLMGGLAGGAGELFF
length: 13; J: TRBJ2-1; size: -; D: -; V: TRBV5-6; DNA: TGTGCCAGCAGCTGGGGCCGCACCAATGAGCAGTTCTTC; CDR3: CASSWGRTNEQFF
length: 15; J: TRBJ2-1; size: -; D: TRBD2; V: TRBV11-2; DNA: TGTGCCAGCAGCTTGAGGGTGGGTAGCGGGATTGAGCAGTTCTTC; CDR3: CASSLRVGSGIEQFF
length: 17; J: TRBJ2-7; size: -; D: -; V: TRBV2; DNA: TGTGCCAGCAGTGAACCCATTCAAGAGGCGAGCTCCTACGAGCAGTACTTC; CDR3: CASSEPIQEASSYEQYF
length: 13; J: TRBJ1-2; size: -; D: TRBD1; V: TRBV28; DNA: TGTGCCAGCACCCGGGACAGGGTCGTTGGCTACACCTTC; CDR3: CASTRDRVVGYTF
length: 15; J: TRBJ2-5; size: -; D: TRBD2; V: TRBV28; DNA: TGTGCCAGCAGTTTTAGCGGGAAGGTACGGGAGACCCAGTACTTC; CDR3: CASSFSGKVRETQYF
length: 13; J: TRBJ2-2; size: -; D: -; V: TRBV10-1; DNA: TGCGCCAGCACCAGGACTACCCCTGGGGAGCTGTTTTTT; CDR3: CASTRTTPGELFF
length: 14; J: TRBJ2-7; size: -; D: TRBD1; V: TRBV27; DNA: TGTGCCAGCAGTGTGACAGGGGTCCCCTACGAGCAGTACTTC; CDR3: CASSVTGVPYEQYF
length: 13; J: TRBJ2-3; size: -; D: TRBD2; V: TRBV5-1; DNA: TGCGCCAGCCGACCAGCGGGGACAGATACGCAGTATTTT; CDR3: CASRPAGTDTQYF
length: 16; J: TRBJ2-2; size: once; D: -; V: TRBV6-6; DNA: TGTGCCAGCAGTTACGCCCTCGGATCCGTCACCGGGGAGCTGTTTTTT; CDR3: CASSYALGSVTGELFF
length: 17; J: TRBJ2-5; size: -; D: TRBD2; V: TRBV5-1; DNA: TGCGCCAGCAGCTTGGCTCCAGCGGGAGGGGAGCAAGAGACCCAGTACTTC; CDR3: CASSLAPAGGEQETQYF
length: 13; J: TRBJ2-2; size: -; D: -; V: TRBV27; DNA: TGTGCCAGCAGGGGACGGAACACCGGGGAGCTGTTTTTT; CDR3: CASRGRNTGELFF
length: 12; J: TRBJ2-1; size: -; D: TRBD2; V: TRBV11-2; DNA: TGTGCCAGCAGCTTGGGAAGCGGGGACCAGTTCTTC; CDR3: CASSLGSGDQFF